The 22 T cell receptor beta chains below come from one sample, sequenced in a study of cytomegalovirus exposure and HLA in healthy donors. This PCR relied on a set of 60 Vbeta primers and 13 Jbeta primers. Sequencing used immunoSEQ multiplex PCR; TCRdb keeps in-frame clones, though not all of them. The profile shows over 110,000 clones, 75% to 80% of them singletons. The sequencing sample was made of PBMCs. These TCRs come from a woman aged 40-49 years in good health and CMV-seropositive.

In DNA, the CDR3 is TGTGCCAGCAGCCCACACTACTCAGCGGGTATGTACAATGAGCAGTTCTTC. This translates into CASSPHYSAGMYNEQFF. The chain combines TRBV7-8 with TRBJ2-1, with D possibly being TRBD2 (6 bases). CDR3 length: 17 amino acids. Germline V gives CDR1 SGHVS, CDR2 FQNEAQ. Trimming stripped 5 bases from V and 4 bases from J, with 21 bases between.

The chain carries TRBV6-1 and TRBJ2-7, with TRBD2 identical over 12 bases. Trimming took 6 bases from V and 7 from J; bases not matched to a gene: 7. The CDR3 contains 14 residues. Germline V CDR1 and CDR2: MNHNS, SASEGT. CDR3 protein: CASRDRTSGIEQYF. In nucleotides, the CDR3 is TGTGCCAGCAGGGACCGGACTAGCGGGATAGAGCAGTACTTC.

This clone was seen just once. The chain employs TRBV7-9 and TRBJ1-4, with 9 nucleotides matching TRBD1. This CDR3 has 14 residues. Germline V gene lookup returns CDR1 SEHNR and CDR2 FQNEAQ (reference sequence). J was trimmed by 8 bases and V by 6 bases; bases with no gene match: 7. CDR3 loop: CASSFRQGGEKLFF. In DNA form, the CDR3 reads TGTGCCAGCAGTTTCCGACAGGGGGGCGAAAAACTGTTTTTT.

V gene TRBV21-1 combines with J gene TRBJ1-5; the D call of TRBD1 is as the table states it, not checked on the DNA. TRBV21-1 is described as a pseudogene. This CDR3 has 19 amino acids. CDR3 amino acids: CASSRGQSAIGQENQPQHF. DNA for the CDR3: TGTGCCAGCAGCAGAGGACAGTCCGCAATAGGCCAGGAGAATCAGCCCCAGCATTTT.

This clone showed up just once. The CDR3 DNA reads TGTGCCAGTAGTATAGGAGCACAGTACTATGGCTACACCTTC. Translating it yields CASSIGAQYYGYTF. The rearrangement joins TRBV19 to TRBJ1-2; D is unresolved. The CDR3 is 14 residues long. Between the trimmed V and J ends, which lost 1 base and 3 bases, there was a span of 9 bases. CDR1 is LNHDA and CDR2 is SQIVND in the germline V gene (reference sequence).

V usage is TRBV28 and J usage is TRBJ2-7; D gene unclear. Looked up from germline, CDR1 is MDHEN and CDR2 is SYDVKM. Trimming removed 3 bases at V and 3 bases at J, with 15 bases between. The CDR3 length is 15 residues. CDR3: CASSLSRLILYEQYF. For the CDR3, the DNA is TGTGCCAGCAGTTTGTCTAGACTGATACTCTACGAGCAGTACTTC.

V and J are TRBV6-1 and TRBJ2-1; possibly TRBD2 for D (5 bases). The germline CDR1 and CDR2 sequences are MNHNS and SASEGT. V was trimmed by 7 bases and J by 7 bases, leaving 11 bases between them. The CDR3 has 12 amino acids. The CDR3 DNA is TGTGCCAGCAAGTTTGGCGGGAATGAGCAGTTCTTC. The encoded protein is CASKFGGNEQFF.

The chain couples TRBV11-2 to TRBJ1-6, with D possibly matching TRBD1 (5 bases). V was clipped by 2 bases and J by 6 bases, with 17 bases between them. Germline V CDR1 and CDR2: SGHAT, FQNNGV. The CDR3 spans 17 residues. In nucleotides, the CDR3 is TGTGCCAGCAGCTTAAATCAGCGGGACGCCCTTAATTCACCCCTCCACTTT. The encoded protein is CASSLNQRDALNSPLHF.

The table lists this clone with a count of one. Within the sample, other DNA sequences also encode this same CDR3. The CDR3 DNA reads as TGCGCCAGCAGCTTGACTAGCGGGAGTAGCGAGCAGTACTTC. Its translation is CASSLTSGSSEQYF. The rearrangement joins TRBV5-1 to TRBJ2-7; 11 positions agree with TRBD2. CDR1 is SGHRS, CDR2 YFSETQ, per germline. The junction had 3 bases not matched to a gene; V was cut back by 1 base and J by 6 bases. CDR3 length: 14 residues.

This clone was seen once. V is TRBV18 and J is TRBJ2-1; possibly TRBD2 for D (6 bases). V dropped 3 bases and J dropped 0 bases, with 12 bases sitting between them. Per germline, CDR1 KGHSH and CDR2 LQKENI. This CDR3 is 16 amino acids long. The CDR3 DNA is TGTGCCAGCTCACCCGCGGAGGGTAGCTCCTACAATGAGCAGTTCTTC. Encoded protein: CASSPAEGSSYNEQFF.

The chain couples TRBV7-6 to TRBJ2-7; D is possibly TRBD1 (5 bases). Trimming stripped 3 bases from V and 6 bases from J, with 9 bases between. Germline assignment: CDR1 SGHVS and CDR2 FNYEAQ. There are 12 residues in the CDR3. The CDR3 nucleotides read TGTGCCAGCAGCTTCGACAGAATCGAGCAGTACTTC. It codes for CASSFDRIEQYF.

This clone was counted a single time. J is TRBJ1-1 and V is TRBV10-3; 8 bases agree with TRBD1. The CDR3 extends over 14 amino acids. Germline values: CDR1 ENHRY, CDR2 SYGVKD. V dropped 8 bases and J dropped 4; count of bases not matched to a gene: 9. The CDR3 coding sequence is TGTGCCATCGGGGGACAGGCCCCCTTCACTGAAGCTTTCTTT. Its translation is CAIGGQAPFTEAFF.

V gene TRBV11-2 combines with J gene TRBJ2-5; the match to TRBD1 covers 7 bases. The J call may be mistaken, given a closer DNA end match to TRBJ2-7. CDR1 is SGHAT and CDR2 is FQNNGV in the germline V gene. CDR3 size: 14 residues. CDR3 region: CASSLRQGSYEQYF. CDR3 DNA sequence: TGTGCCAGCAGCTTAAGACAGGGTTCCTACGAGCAGTACTTC.

V is TRBV5-4 and J is TRBJ2-6; tentatively, D is TRBD2 (5 bases). Germline V gives CDR1 SGHNT, CDR2 YYREEE (reference sequence). V lost 2 bases and J 12 bases, leaving 18 bases between the germline ends. CDR3 length: 15 amino acids. The CDR3 bases are TGTGCCAGCAGCTTACCAGGCCATCACCGGGGCGTCCTGACTTTC. Its protein product is CASSLPGHHRGVLTF.

The J gene is TRBJ1-5, the V gene TRBV6-1, with D possibly being TRBD1 (6 bases). The CDR3 is 13 residues long. Germline values: CDR1 MNHNS, CDR2 SASEGT. V shed 8 bases and J shed 5 bases, with 13 bases lying between them. The CDR3 region is CASAGVFDQPQHF. The CDR3 DNA follows: TGTGCCAGCGCAGGGGTATTCGATCAGCCCCAGCATTTT.

This clone was found a few times. This sequence joins TRBV6-5 and TRBJ2-7; D is perhaps TRBD2 (7 bases). Deletions cut 2 bases from V and 3 bases from J, with 14 bases between. The CDR3 runs to 15 residues. Germline values: CDR1 MNHEY, CDR2 SVGAGI. The CDR3 reads CASSYPTGGYYEQYF. The CDR3 nucleotides are TGTGCCAGCAGTTACCCTACGGGGGGCTACTACGAGCAGTACTTC.

This clone appeared once. This chain links TRBV10-3 with TRBJ2-7, with a weak D call TRBD2 (6 bases). Germline CDR1 and CDR2: ENHRY and SYGVKD. The V end was cut by 10 bases, the J end by 0 bases, with 13 bases between. The CDR3 consists of 13 residues. CDR3 DNA sequence: TGTGCCACCCGGGACTTGAGCTCCTACGAGCAGTACTTC. It specifies CATRDLSSYEQYF.

The rearrangement uses TRBV10-3 and TRBJ2-3; 11 bases line up with TRBD2. Germline V gene data show CDR1 as ENHRY and CDR2 as SYGVKD. The CDR3 extends over 17 amino acids. V lost 8 bases to trimming and J lost 4 bases; unmatched junction nucleotides: 14. The CDR3 region has the DNA TGTGCCATCCGGGGGGCTCTAGCGGGAGGTTTGGCAGATACGCAGTATTTT. This sequence encodes CAIRGALAGGLADTQYF.

The chain carries TRBV6-6 and TRBJ1-5; D uncertain. Per the germline V gene, CDR1 is MNHNY and CDR2 is SVGAGI (reference sequence). The CDR3 runs to 14 residues. Deletions cut 2 bases from V and 3 bases from J, with 8 bases between. The CDR3 protein is CASSYGEYNQPQHF. In nucleotides, the CDR3 is TGTGCCAGCAGTTACGGAGAGTACAATCAGCCCCAGCATTTT.

This clone has more than one count but fewer than ten. The rearrangement joins TRBV27 to TRBJ2-7; D may be TRBD1 (5 bases). The CDR3 is 16 amino acids. Per the germline V gene, CDR1 is MNHEY and CDR2 is SMNVEV (reference sequence). V dropped 5 bases and J dropped 2 bases, with 19 bases sitting between them. For the CDR3, the DNA is TGTGCCAGCAGTATCCATCCCGTCGACAGCACCTACGAGCAGTACTTC. It codes for CASSIHPVDSTYEQYF.

V usage is TRBV27 and J usage is TRBJ2-3; the D gene is possibly TRBD1 (5 bases). Germline V lookup: CDR1 MNHEY, CDR2 SMNVEV (reference sequence). CDR3 length: 16 amino acids. V shed 5 bases and J shed 0 bases, with 15 bases lying between them. The CDR3 is CASSASQGPSTDTQYF. The CDR3 bases are TGTGCCAGCAGTGCGAGCCAGGGTCCGAGCACAGATACGCAGTATTTT.

This clone was observed a handful of times. The chain has TRBV7-9 and TRBJ2-1, with TRBD2 matching 7 bases. CDR1 is SEHNR, CDR2 FQNEAQ, per germline (reference sequence). The CDR3 extends over 15 amino acids. V gave up 3 bases and J gave up 9 bases; unmatched junction bases: 11. The CDR3 DNA follows: TGTGCCAGCAGCTTCTGGACTAGTCGGGTGGGTGAGCAGTTCTTC. Its translation: CASSFWTSRVGEQFF.